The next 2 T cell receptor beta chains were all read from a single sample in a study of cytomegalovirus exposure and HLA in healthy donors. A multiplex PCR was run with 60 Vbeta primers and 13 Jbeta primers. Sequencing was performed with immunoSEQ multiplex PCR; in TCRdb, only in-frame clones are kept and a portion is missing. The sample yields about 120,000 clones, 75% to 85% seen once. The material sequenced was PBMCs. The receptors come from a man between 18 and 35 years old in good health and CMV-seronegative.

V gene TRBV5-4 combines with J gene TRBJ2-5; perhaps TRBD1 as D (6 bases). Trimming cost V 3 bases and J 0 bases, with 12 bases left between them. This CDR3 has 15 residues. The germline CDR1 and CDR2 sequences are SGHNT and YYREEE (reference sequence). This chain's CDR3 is CASSWKTGDQETQYF. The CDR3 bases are TGTGCCAGCAGCTGGAAGACAGGCGACCAAGAGACCCAGTACTTC.

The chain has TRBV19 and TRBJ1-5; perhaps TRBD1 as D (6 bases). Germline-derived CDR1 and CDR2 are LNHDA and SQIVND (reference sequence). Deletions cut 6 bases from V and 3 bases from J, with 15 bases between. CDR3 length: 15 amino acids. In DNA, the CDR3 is TGTGCCAGTAGCCCAGACGGACAGTACAATCAGCCCCAGCATTTT. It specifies CASSPDGQYNQPQHF.